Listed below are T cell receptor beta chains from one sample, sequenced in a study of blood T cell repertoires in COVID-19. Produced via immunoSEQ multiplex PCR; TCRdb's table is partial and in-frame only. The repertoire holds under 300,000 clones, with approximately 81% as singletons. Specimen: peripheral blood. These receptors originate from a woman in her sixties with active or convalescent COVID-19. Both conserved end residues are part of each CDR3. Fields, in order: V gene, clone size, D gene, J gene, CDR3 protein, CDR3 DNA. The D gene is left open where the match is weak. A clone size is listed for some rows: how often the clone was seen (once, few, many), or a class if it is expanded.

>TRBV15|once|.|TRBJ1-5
CATSRDSRGPQHF
TGTGCCACCAGCAGAGACTCCAGGGGGCCCCAGCATTTT
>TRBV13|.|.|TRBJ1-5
CASSFGQTNQPQHF
TGTGCCAGCAGCTTCGGACAGACCAATCAGCCCCAGCATTTT
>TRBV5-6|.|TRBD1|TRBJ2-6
CASSPARDRRSGANVLTF
TGTGCCAGCAGCCCGGCGAGGGACAGACGCTCTGGGGCCAACGTCCTGACTTTC
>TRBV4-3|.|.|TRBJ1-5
CASSLDLNQPQHF
TGCGCCAGCAGCCTAGATCTCAATCAGCCCCAGCATTTT
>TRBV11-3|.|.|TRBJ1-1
CASSLQGYTEAFF
TGTGCCAGCAGCTTACAGGGGTACACTGAAGCTTTCTTT
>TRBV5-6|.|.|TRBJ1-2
CASTPGGGRGGYTF
TGTGCCAGCACCCCGGGCGGAGGCCGCGGTGGCTACACCTTC
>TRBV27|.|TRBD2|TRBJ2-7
CASSPNKRGTPYEQYF
TGTGCCAGCAGTCCCAACAAGCGGGGGACCCCCTACGAGCAGTACTTC
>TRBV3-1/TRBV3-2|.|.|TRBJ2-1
CASRPRVNSYNEQFF
TGTGCCAGCAGGCCGCGGGTTAACTCCTACAATGAGCAGTTCTTC
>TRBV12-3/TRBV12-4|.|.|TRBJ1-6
CASSGQWSSPLHF
TGTGCCAGCAGCGGACAGTGGAGTTCACCCCTCCACTTT
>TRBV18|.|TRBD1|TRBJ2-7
CASSPPTGGYEQYF
TGTGCCAGCTCACCCCCCACAGGGGGCTACGAGCAGTACTTC
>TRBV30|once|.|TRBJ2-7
CAWSVSMRYEQYF
TGTGCCTGGAGTGTAAGTATGCGGTACGAGCAGTACTTC
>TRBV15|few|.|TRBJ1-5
CATSRDGQNQPQHF
TGTGCCACCAGCAGAGATGGGCAGAATCAGCCCCAGCATTTT
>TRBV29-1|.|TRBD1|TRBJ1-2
CSTRDSVVSYGYTF
TGCAGCACCAGGGACAGCGTGGTGAGCTATGGCTACACCTTC
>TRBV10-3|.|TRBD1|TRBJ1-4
CAISGGQGAREKLFF
TGTGCCATCAGTGGCGGGCAGGGGGCGCGCGAAAAACTGTTTTTT
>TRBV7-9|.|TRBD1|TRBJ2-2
CASSPSRGQGGTGELFF
TGTGCCAGCAGCCCTTCACGCGGACAGGGCGGGACCGGGGAGCTGTTTTTT
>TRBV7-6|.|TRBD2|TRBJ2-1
CASSYRTSVTYNEQFF
TGTGCCAGCAGCTATAGGACTAGCGTTACCTACAATGAGCAGTTCTTC
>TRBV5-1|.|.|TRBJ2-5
CASSLGKGEWETQYF
TGCGCCAGCAGCTTGGGCAAGGGGGAATGGGAGACCCAGTACTTC
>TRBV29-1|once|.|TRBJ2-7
CSATPTGSGYEQYF
TGCAGCGCCACTCCCACGGGGTCGGGCTACGAGCAGTACTTC
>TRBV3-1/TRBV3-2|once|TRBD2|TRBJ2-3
CASSPTSGGRASTDTQYF
TGTGCCAGCAGCCCAACTAGCGGGGGACGTGCTAGCACAGATACGCAGTATTTT
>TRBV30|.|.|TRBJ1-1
CAWGGRRDTEAFF
TGTGCCTGGGGCGGGAGGAGGGACACTGAAGCTTTCTTT
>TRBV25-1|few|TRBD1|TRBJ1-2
CASSDTQDRGIRGYTF
TGTGCCAGCAGTGATACCCAAGACAGGGGTATTCGTGGCTACACCTTC
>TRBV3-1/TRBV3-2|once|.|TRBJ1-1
CASSRTGTEAFF
TGTGCCAGCAGCCGAACAGGGACTGAAGCTTTCTTT
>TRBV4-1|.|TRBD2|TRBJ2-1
CASSQGTSGGATPYNEQFF
TGCGCCAGCAGCCAAGGGACTAGCGGGGGGGCCACGCCCTACAATGAGCAGTTCTTC
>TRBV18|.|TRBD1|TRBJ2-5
CASSQGTGYETQYF
TGTGCCAGCTCTCAGGGGACAGGGTACGAGACCCAGTACTTC
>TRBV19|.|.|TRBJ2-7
CASSIGQGNEQYF
TGTGCCAGTAGTATCGGGCAGGGTAACGAGCAGTACTTC
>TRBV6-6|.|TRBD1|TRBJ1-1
CASRLTGGKNTEAFF
TGTGCCAGCAGACTCACAGGGGGCAAAAACACTGAAGCTTTCTTT
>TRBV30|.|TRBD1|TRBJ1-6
CAWSPRDRGYNSPLHF
TGTGCCTGGAGCCCCCGGGACAGGGGTTATAATTCACCCCTCCACTTT
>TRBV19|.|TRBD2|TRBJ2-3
CASSIDRASGGPLGTDTQYF
TGTGCCAGTAGTATAGATCGGGCTAGCGGGGGGCCGCTCGGCACAGATACGCAGTATTTT
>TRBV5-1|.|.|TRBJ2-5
CASSLGATETQYF
TGCGCCAGCAGCTTGGGCGCCACCGAGACCCAGTACTTC
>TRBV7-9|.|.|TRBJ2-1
CASNSLGQGEQFF
TGTGCCAGCAACTCCCTAGGGCAGGGCGAACAGTTCTTC
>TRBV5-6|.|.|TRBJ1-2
CASSLVGRVDYGYTF
TGTGCCAGCAGCTTGGTGGGCAGGGTAGACTATGGCTACACCTTC